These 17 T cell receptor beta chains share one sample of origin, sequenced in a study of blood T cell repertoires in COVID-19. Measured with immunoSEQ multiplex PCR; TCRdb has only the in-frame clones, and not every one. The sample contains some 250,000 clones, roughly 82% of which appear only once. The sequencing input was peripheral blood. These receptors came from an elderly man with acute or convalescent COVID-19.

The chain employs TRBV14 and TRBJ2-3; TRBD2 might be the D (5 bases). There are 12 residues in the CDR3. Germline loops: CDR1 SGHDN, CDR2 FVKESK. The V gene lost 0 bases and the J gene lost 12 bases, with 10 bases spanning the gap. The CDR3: CASSQDRGNQYF. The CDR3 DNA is TGTGCCAGCAGCCAAGATCGGGGAAATCAGTATTTT.

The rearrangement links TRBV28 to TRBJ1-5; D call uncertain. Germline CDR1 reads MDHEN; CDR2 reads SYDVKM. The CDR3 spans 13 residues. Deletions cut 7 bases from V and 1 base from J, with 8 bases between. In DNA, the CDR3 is TGTGCCAGCAATACGGTGAGCAATCAGCCCCAGCATTTT. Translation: CASNTVSNQPQHF.

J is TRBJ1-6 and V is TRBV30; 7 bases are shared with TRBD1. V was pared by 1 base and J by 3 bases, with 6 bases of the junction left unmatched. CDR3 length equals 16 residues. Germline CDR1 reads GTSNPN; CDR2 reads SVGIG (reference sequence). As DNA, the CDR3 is TGTGCCTGGAGTGCTCGGGGGACAGTCTATAATTCACCCCTCCACTTT. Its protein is CAWSARGTVYNSPLHF.

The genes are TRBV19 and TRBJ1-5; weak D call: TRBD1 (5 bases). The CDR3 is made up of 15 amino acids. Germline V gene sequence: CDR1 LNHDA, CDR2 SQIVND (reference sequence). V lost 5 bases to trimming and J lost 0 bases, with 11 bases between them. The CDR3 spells CASSPQGLSNQPQHF. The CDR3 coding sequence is TGTGCCAGTAGTCCCCAGGGCCTTAGCAATCAGCCCCAGCATTTT.

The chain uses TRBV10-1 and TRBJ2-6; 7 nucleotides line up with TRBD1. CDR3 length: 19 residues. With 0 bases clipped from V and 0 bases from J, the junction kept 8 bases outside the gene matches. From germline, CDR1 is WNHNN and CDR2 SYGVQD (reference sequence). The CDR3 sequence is CASSESGQPSSSGANVLTF. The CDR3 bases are TGCGCCAGCAGTGAGTCGGGACAGCCCTCCAGCTCTGGGGCCAACGTCCTGACTTTC.

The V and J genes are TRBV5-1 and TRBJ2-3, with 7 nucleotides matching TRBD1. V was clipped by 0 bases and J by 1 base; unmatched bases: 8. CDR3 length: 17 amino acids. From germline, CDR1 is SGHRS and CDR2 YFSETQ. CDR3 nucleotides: TGCGCCAGCAGCTTGGAGGGGACAGTCATCCGCACAGATACGCAGTATTTT. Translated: CASSLEGTVIRTDTQYF.

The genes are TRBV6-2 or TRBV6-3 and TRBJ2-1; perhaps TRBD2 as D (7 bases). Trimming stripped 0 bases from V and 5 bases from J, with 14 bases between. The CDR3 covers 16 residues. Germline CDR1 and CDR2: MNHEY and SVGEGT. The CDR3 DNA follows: TGTGCCAGCAGTTACTCGTGGGGGGGGGCGGACAATGAGCAGTTCTTC. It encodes CASSYSWGGADNEQFF.

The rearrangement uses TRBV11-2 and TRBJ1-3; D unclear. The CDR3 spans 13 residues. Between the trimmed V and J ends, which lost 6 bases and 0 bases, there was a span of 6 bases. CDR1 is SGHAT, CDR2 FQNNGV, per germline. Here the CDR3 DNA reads TGTGCCAGCAGTTATAGCTCTGGAAACACCATATATTTT. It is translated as CASSYSSGNTIYF.

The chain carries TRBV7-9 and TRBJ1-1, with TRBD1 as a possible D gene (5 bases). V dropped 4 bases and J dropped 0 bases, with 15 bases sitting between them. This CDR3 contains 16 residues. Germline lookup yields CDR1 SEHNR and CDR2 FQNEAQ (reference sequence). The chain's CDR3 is CASSSGAGGMNTEAFF. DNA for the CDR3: TGTGCCAGCAGCTCAGGCGCGGGGGGTATGAACACTGAAGCTTTCTTT. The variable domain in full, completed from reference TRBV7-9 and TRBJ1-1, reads DTGVSQNPRHKITKRGQNVTFRCDPISEHNRLYWYRQTLGQGPEFLTYFQNEAQLEKSRLLSDRFSAERPKGSFSTLEIQRTEQGDSAMYLCASSSGAGGMNTEAFFGQGTRLTVV.

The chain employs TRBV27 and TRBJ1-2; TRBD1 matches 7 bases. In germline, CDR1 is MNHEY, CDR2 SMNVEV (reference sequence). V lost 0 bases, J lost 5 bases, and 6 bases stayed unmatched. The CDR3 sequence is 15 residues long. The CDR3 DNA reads TGTGCCAGCAGTTTATCGGGGGCAGGGGGATATGGCTACACCTTC. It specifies CASSLSGAGGYGYTF.

CDR3 nucleotide sequence: TGTGCCAGCAGCTTCCCCGACGGGGGTTCACCCCTCCACTTT. It is translated as CASSFPDGGSPLHF. The rearrangement joins TRBV7-9 to TRBJ1-6, with D possibly matching TRBD1 (5 bases). V lost 3 bases to trimming and J lost 9 bases, with 12 bases between them. CDR1 is SEHNR, CDR2 FQNEAQ, per germline (reference sequence). The CDR3 consists of 14 residues.

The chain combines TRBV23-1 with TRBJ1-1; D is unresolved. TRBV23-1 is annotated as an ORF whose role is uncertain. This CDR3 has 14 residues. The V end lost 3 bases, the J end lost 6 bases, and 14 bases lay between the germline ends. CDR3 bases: TGCGCCAGCAGTCAGAGGATAGGAAACCCTGAAGCTTTCTTT. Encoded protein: CASSQRIGNPEAFF.

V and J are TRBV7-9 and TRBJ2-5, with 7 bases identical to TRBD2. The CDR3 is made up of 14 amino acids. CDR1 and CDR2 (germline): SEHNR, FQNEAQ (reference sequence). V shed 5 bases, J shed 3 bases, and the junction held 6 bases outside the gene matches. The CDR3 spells CASSVGLAEETQYF. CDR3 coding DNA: TGTGCCAGCAGCGTGGGGCTAGCGGAAGAGACCCAGTACTTC.

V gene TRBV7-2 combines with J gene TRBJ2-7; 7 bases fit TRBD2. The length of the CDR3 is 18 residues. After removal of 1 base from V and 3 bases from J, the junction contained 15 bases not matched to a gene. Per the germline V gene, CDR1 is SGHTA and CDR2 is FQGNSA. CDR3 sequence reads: CASSLDPGGGPKSYEQYF. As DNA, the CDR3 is TGTGCCAGCAGCTTAGATCCGGGAGGAGGACCCAAAAGCTACGAGCAGTACTTC.

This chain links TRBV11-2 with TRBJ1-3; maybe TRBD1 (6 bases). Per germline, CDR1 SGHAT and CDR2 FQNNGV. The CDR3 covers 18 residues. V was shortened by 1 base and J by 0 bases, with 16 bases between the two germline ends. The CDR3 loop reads CASSLGPPGQSSGNTIYF. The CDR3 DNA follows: TGTGCCAGCAGCTTAGGGCCCCCCGGACAGTCCTCTGGAAACACCATATATTTT.

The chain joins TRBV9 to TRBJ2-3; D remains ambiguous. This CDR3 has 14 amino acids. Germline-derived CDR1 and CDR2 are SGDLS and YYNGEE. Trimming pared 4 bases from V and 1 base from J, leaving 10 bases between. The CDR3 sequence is CASSTAVGTDTQYF. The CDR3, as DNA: TGTGCCAGCAGCACAGCTGTGGGCACAGATACGCAGTATTTT.

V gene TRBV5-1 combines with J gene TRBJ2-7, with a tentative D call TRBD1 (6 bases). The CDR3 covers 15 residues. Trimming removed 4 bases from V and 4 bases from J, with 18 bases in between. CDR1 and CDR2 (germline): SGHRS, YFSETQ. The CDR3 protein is CASSLTSKQGYEQYF. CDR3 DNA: TGCGCCAGCAGCCTAACATCCAAACAGGGTTACGAGCAGTACTTC.